The next 8 T cell receptor beta chains were all read from a single sample in a study of blood T cell repertoires in COVID-19. Libraries were prepared by immunoSEQ multiplex PCR; TCRdb keeps only in-frame clonotypes and omits some of them. The sample holds approximately 250,000 clones, 70% to 90% seen once. The sequencing sample was made of peripheral blood. The receptors derive from a woman aged 65 to 85 with COVID-19, enrolled during active disease.

The chain employs TRBV7-3 and TRBJ2-7, with 9 bases aligning to TRBD1. V shed 4 bases, J shed 3 bases, and the junction held 1 base outside the gene matches. CDR1 and CDR2 from the germline V gene are SGHTA and FQGTGA. The CDR3 length is 13 residues. The CDR3 loop is CASSWGQGYEQYF. CDR3 coding DNA: TGTGCCAGCAGCTGGGGACAGGGCTACGAGCAGTACTTC.

This clone was counted only a few times. The rearrangement uses TRBV24-1 and TRBJ1-2; D is perhaps TRBD1 (5 bases). CDR3 length: 13 residues. CDR1 and CDR2 (germline): KGHDR, SFDVKD. Trimming took 9 bases from V and 3 from J, leaving 13 bases between them. CDR3: CATSSQGDYGYTF. In DNA, the CDR3 is TGTGCCACCTCGTCCCAGGGCGACTATGGCTACACCTTC.

The V call is TRBV28, the J call TRBJ1-1, with 8 bases identical to TRBD1. This CDR3 is built from 15 residues. In germline, CDR1 is MDHEN, CDR2 SYDVKM. V was clipped by 5 bases and J by 5 bases; unmatched bases: 10. This CDR3 reads CASSTRSRGQTEAFF. Written as DNA, the CDR3 is TGTGCCAGCAGTACCCGCTCCAGGGGGCAAACTGAAGCTTTCTTT.

The chain has TRBV18 and TRBJ1-6; the D is unclear. Germline lookup yields CDR1 KGHSH and CDR2 LQKENI. The CDR3 contains 15 residues. V lost 3 bases to trimming and J lost 8 bases, with 14 bases between them. CDR3 protein: CASSPTPPGYSPLHF. CDR3 in DNA: TGTGCCAGCTCACCTACCCCCCCCGGGTATTCACCCCTCCACTTT.

Comment on this clone: In the same sample, other DNA sequences code for this CDR3. V usage is TRBV6-2 or TRBV6-3 and J usage is TRBJ1-2, with a weak D call TRBD1 (5 bases). Germline V gene lookup returns CDR1 MNHEY and CDR2 SVGEGT. CDR3 length: 13 residues. The ends were cut back, 4 bases at V and 2 bases at J, with 8 bases in the middle. The CDR3: CASSSTGNYGYTF. CDR3 sequence (DNA): TGTGCCAGCAGTTCCACAGGAAACTATGGCTACACCTTC.

The genes are TRBV5-1 and TRBJ1-1; D not resolved. Between the trimmed V and J ends, which lost 0 bases and 6 bases, there was a span of 12 bases. The CDR3 runs 14 residues. The germline gives CDR1 SGHRS, CDR2 YFSETQ. CDR3: CASSLVGEPPEAFF. DNA for the CDR3: TGCGCCAGCAGCTTGGTTGGGGAGCCGCCTGAAGCTTTCTTT. The full variable domain, in which reference TRBV5-1 and TRBJ1-1 provide the parts outside the CDR3, is KAGVTQTPRYLIKTRGQQVTLSCSPISGHRSVSWYQQTPGQGLQFLFEYFSETQRNKGNFPGRFSGRQFSNSRSEMNVSTLELGDSALYLCASSLVGEPPEAFFGQGTRLTVV.

The V gene is TRBV27, the J gene TRBJ1-3, with 7 bases matching TRBD1. This CDR3 region has 18 residues. The V gene end was trimmed by 2 bases and the J gene end by 0 bases; junction bases not matched to a gene: 10. Germline values: CDR1 MNHEY, CDR2 SMNVEV (reference sequence). This CDR3 is CASSLRYGRGNSGNTIYF. DNA for the CDR3: TGTGCCAGCAGTTTACGGTATGGCAGGGGGAACTCTGGAAACACCATATATTTT.

This clone has a handful of counts. In DNA form, the CDR3 reads TGTGCCATCAGGCCAACAGGGGGCGGGGGGCCCCTCCACTTT. Encoded protein: CAIRPTGGGGPLHF. The V and J genes are TRBV10-3 and TRBJ1-6; 9 bases map to TRBD1. Unmatched junction bases numbered 10, after V lost 6 bases and J lost 13 bases. CDR3 length equals 14 residues. CDR1 is ENHRY, CDR2 SYGVKD, per germline.